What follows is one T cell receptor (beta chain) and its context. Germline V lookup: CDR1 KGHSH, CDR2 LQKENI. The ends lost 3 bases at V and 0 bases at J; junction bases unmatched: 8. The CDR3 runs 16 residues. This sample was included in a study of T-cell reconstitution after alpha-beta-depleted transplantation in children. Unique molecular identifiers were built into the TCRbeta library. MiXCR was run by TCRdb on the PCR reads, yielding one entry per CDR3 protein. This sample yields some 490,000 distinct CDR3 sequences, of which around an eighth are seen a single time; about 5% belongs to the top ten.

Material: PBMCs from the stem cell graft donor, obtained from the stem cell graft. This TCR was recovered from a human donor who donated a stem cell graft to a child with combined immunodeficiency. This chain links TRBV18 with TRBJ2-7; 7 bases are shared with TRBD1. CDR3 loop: CASSPLAQGVSYEQYF. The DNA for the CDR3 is TGTGCCAGCTCACCCCTGGCGCAGGGGGTCTCCTACGAGCAGTACTTC. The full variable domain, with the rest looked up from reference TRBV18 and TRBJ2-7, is NAGVMQNPRHLVRRRGQEARLRCSPMKGHSHVYWYRQLPEEGLKFMVYLQKENIIDESGMPKERFSAEFPKEGPSILRIQQVVRGDSAAYFCASSPLAQGVSYEQYFGPGTRLTVT.